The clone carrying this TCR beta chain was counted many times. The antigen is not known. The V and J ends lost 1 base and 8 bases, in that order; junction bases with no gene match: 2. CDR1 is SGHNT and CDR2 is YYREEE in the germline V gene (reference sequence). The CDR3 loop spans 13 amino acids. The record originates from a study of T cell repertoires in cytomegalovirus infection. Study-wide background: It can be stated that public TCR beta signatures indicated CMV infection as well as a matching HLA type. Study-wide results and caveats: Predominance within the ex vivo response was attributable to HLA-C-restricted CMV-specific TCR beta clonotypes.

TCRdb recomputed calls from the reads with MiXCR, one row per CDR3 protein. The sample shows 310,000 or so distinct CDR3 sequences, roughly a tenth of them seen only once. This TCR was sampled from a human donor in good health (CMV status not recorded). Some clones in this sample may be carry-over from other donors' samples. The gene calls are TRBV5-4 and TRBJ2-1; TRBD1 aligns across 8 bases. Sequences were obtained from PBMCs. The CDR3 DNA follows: TGTGCCAGCAGCTTGACAGGGGGAGATGAGCAGTTCTTC. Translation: CASSLTGGDEQFF.